This TCR beta chain was sequenced for a study of blood T cell repertoires in COVID-19. About the study: In each case, the material was cDNA or gDNA derived from T cells, B-cell-depleted T cells, or PBMCs.

CDR1 and CDR2 (germline): MNHEY, SMNVEV (reference sequence). Between the trimmed V and J ends, which lost 6 bases and 8 bases, there was a span of 16 bases. CDR3 length: 13 residues. Per the study methods: Amplified reference gene primers provided the basis for estimating nucleated cell counts. Generated by immunoSEQ multiplex PCR, the TCRdb table keeps only in-frame clones and is missing some. V and J calls and clone size are those listed in that table; D and trimming were worked out from the DNA. This sample yields 140,000 to 150,000 clones, of which 88% are seen a single time; more than 9% belongs to the top ten.

The sequence was collected from a man aged 55 to 69 with active or convalescent COVID-19. Sequencing was done on a sample of peripheral blood. V and J are TRBV27 and TRBJ1-2, with D tentatively TRBD1 (6 bases). The CDR3, as DNA: TGTGCCAGCAGGCGGGGGCCCGGTGCGGGCTACACCTTC. This sequence encodes CASRRGPGAGYTF.